The 11 T cell receptor beta chains in this list originate from one sample, sequenced in a study of Tregs in tolerant kidney transplant recipients. The nonmyeloablative bone marrow transplants came from related graft donors, with transient mixed chimerism. The protocol was immunoSEQ multiplex PCR, while the TCRdb copy is restricted to in-frame clones and leaves out a portion. The sample features 10,000 or so clones, with around 26% in its top ten. The specimen comprised CD8+ T cells from blood (PBMCs), sampled 24 months after the transplant. The receptors come from a human patient who received a combined kidney and bone marrow transplant. The T cells may come from the graft donor.

As regards this clone: The sequenced fragment ends 3 residues before the CDR3 boundary, so the rest is inferred from the germline J gene. The rearrangement joins TRBV20-1 to TRBJ2-7; D possibly corresponds to TRBD2 (6 bases). Trimming took off 0 bases at V and 6 bases at J, with 12 bases between the two ends. Germline V gives CDR1 DFQATT, CDR2 SNEGSKA (reference sequence). The CDR3 extends over 13 amino acids. The CDR3 bases that were read are TGCAGTGCTAGAGAGGAGGGGAACGGCGAG. Protein sequence: CSAREEGNGE. The whole CDR3 sequence reads CSAREEGNGEQYF.

On this clone itself: From the germline J gene comes the end of the CDR3, since the read stops 3 residues before it. The chain employs TRBV20-1 and TRBJ2-2; 7 bases agree with TRBD1. Germline V gene sequence: CDR1 DFQATT, CDR2 SNEGSKA (reference sequence). The CDR3 contains 15 residues. V lost 3 bases, J lost 0 bases, and 4 bases stayed unmatched. CDR3: CSARDRISNTGELFF. The DNA read from the CDR3 is TGCAGTGCTAGGGACAGGATTTCGAACACCGGGGAG.

On this clone itself: The CDR3 goes on 3 residues after the read ends, and that part is filled in from the germline J gene. The chain recombines TRBV13 with TRBJ2-1; D may be TRBD2 (6 bases). This CDR3 is 13 amino acids long. V lost 5 bases and J lost 5, with 10 bases in between. Germline V gives CDR1 PRHDT, CDR2 FYEKMQ (reference sequence). The CDR3 is CASSEGEDNEQFF. The CDR3 bases that were read are TGTGCCAGCAGCGAAGGGGAGGACAATGAG. Together with reference TRBV13 and TRBJ2-1, the CDR3 gives the full variable domain: AAGVIQSPRHLIKEKRETATLKCYPIPRHDTVYWYQQGPGQDPQFLISFYEKMQSDKGSIPDRFSAQQFSDYHSELNMSSLELGDSALYFCASSEGEDNEQFFGPGTRLTVL.

As to this clone: Sequencing ends 3 residues short of the CDR3 end; the germline J gene provides the rest. The chain recombines TRBV19 with TRBJ2-4; 8 positions agree with TRBD1. Germline-derived CDR1 and CDR2 are LNHDA and SQIVND (reference sequence). This CDR3 is built from 12 residues. This CDR3 reads CASGQGPDSQYF. The DNA read from the CDR3 is TGTGCCAGCGGACAGGGTCCTGATTCT.

Remarks on this clone: The missing CDR3 end, 3 residues past where the read stops, is filled in from the germline J gene. This rearrangement joins TRBV19 to TRBJ2-3; TRBD2 is a possible D gene (7 bases). Germline V gene sequence: CDR1 LNHDA, CDR2 SQIVND (reference sequence). Trimming stripped 10 bases from V and 3 bases from J, with 20 bases between. CDR3 size: 15 residues. The CDR3 reads CATYPRGASTDTQYF. The DNA read from the CDR3 is TGTGCCACCTACCCTCGGGGGGCAAGTACAGATACG.

With regard to this clone: Read coverage stops 3 residues before the CDR3 terminus; the germline J gene supplies the remainder. The genes are TRBV7-8 and TRBJ2-7, with 7 bases fitting TRBD1. Germline trimming cut 4 bases from V and 3 bases from J; bases unmatched to any gene: 9. Germline V gives CDR1 SGHVS, CDR2 FQNEAQ. This CDR3 is built from 15 residues. The CDR3: CASSSPDRENYEQYF. Incomplete CDR3 DNA: TGTGCCAGCAGCTCCCCCGACAGGGAAAACTACGAG.

On this clone itself: The read ends 3 residues shy of where the CDR3 ends; the end is completed using the germline J gene. The chain joins TRBV19 to TRBJ2-7; unclear D gene. V was trimmed by 3 bases and J by 1 base, leaving 10 bases between them. This CDR3 contains 14 residues. CDR1 and CDR2 (germline): LNHDA, SQIVND (reference sequence). The CDR3 loop reads CASSIRLSSYEQYF. The sequenced CDR3 bases are TGTGCCAGTAGTATCAGACTGTCTTCCTACGAG.

Concerning this clone itself: The read comes to an end 3 residues before the CDR3 does, leaving the germline J gene to fill in the end. The rearrangement links TRBV23-1 to TRBJ1-4, with 8 positions matching TRBD1. TRBV23-1 is placed among ORFs of uncertain function. V trimming: 2 bases; J trimming: 3 bases; junction bases outside the gene matches: 11. This CDR3 region has 18 residues. CDR3 DNA, as far as it was read: TGCGCCAGCAGTCAAATGGGGACAGGAGGGGAGTCTAATGAAAAA. Residues: CASSQMGTGGESNEK. The entire CDR3 sequence reads CASSQMGTGGESNEKLFF.

Worth noting for this clone: Read coverage stops 3 residues before the CDR3 terminus; the germline J gene supplies the remainder. The chain recombines TRBV19 with TRBJ2-1; 10 nucleotides line up with TRBD2. The CDR3 runs to 15 residues. CDR1 is LNHDA, CDR2 SQIVND, per germline (reference sequence). Germline trimming cut 5 bases from V and 6 bases from J; bases unmatched to any gene: 7. The part of the CDR3 DNA that was read is TGTGCCAGTAGTGTTCCGGGACTAGCGAGCAATGAG. Encoded protein: CASSVPGLASNE. The entire CDR3 protein reads CASSVPGLASNEQFF. Variable domain in full (rest from reference TRBV19 and TRBJ2-1): DGGITQSPKYLFRKEGQNVTLSCEQNLNHDAMYWYRQDPGQGLRLIYYSQIVNDFQKGDIAEGYSVSREKKESFPLTVTSAQKNPTAFYLCASSVPGLASNEQFFGPGTRLTVL.

CDR3 DNA (partial): TGTGCCAGCAGTGAAGGACAGTACGGCTACGAG. Translation: CASSEGQYGYE. In full, the CDR3 is CASSEGQYGYEQYF. The rearrangement uses TRBV6-1 and TRBJ2-7, with D possibly being TRBD1 (5 bases). The sequence runs out 3 residues before the end of the CDR3; the remainder is reconstructed from the germline J gene. V lost 1 base, J lost 3 bases, and 10 bases lay in between. Looked up from germline, CDR1 is MNHNS and CDR2 is SASEGT. The CDR3 contains 14 residues.

As concerns this clone: The CDR3 end falls 3 residues outside the read, so it is completed with the germline J gene. The chain combines TRBV5-1 with TRBJ1-1; maybe TRBD1 (5 bases). The CDR3 is 16 amino acids. Deletions cut 0 bases from V and 1 base from J, with 13 bases between. Germline assignment: CDR1 SGHRS and CDR2 YFSETQ. CDR3 DNA, as far as it was read: TGCGCCAGCAGCTTGGCAGAACACGGGGGGAACACTGAA. Its translation is CASSLAEHGGNTE. In full, the CDR3 reads CASSLAEHGGNTEAFF.